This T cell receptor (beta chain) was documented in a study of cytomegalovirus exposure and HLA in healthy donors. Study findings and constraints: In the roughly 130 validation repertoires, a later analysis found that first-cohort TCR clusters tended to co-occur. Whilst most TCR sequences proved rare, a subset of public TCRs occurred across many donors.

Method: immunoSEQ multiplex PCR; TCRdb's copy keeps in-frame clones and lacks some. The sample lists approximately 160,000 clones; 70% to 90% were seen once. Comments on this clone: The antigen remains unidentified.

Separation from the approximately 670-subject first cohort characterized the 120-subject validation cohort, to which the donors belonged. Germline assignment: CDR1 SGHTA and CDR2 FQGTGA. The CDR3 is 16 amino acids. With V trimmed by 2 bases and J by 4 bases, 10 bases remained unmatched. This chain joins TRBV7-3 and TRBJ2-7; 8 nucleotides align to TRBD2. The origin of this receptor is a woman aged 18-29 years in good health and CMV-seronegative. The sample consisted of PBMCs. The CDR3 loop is CASSLQGGLESYEQYF. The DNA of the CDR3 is TGTGCCAGCAGCTTACAAGGGGGACTAGAGTCATACGAGCAGTACTTC.